Presented here are 15 T cell receptor beta chains from one specimen sequenced in a study of T-cell memory formation after mild COVID-19. MiXCR, applied by TCRdb to the 5' RACE reads, yields one record per CDR3 protein. The sample lists 350,000 to 500,000 distinct CDR3 sequences, 20% occurring once. The material sequenced was PBMCs or a T cell subset sorted from them (not recorded which). All receptors come from an adult woman who had mild COVID-19 (a few samples of this study predate the infection). Cell type and time point are not known.

The chain employs TRBV30 and TRBJ2-2; D call uncertain. CDR1 and CDR2 (germline): GTSNPN, SVGIG (reference sequence). The CDR3 runs to 11 residues. Between the trimmed V and J ends, which lost 5 bases and 4 bases, there was a span of 5 bases. The CDR3 nucleotides are TGTGCCTGGCTCTTCACCGGGGAGCTGTTTTTT. Translating it yields CAWLFTGELFF. The entire variable domain, with the rest obtained from reference TRBV30 and TRBJ2-2, is as follows: SQTIHQWPATLVQPVGSPLSLECTVEGTSNPNLYWYRQAAGRGLQLLFYSVGIGQISSEVPQNLSASRPQDRQFILSSKKLLLSDSGFYLCAWLFTGELFFGEGSRLTVL.

The sample holds a few counts of this clonotype. The chain employs TRBV24-1 and TRBJ1-5; TRBD1 might be the D (6 bases). Germline V gene sequence: CDR1 KGHDR, CDR2 SFDVKD. Trimming took 6 bases from V and 4 from J, leaving 9 bases between them. The CDR3 covers 13 residues. The DNA of the CDR3 is TGTGCCACCAGTTTACAGGGTAATCAGCCCCAGCATTTT. It codes for CATSLQGNQPQHF.

V is TRBV6-6 and J is TRBJ1-6; D gene unclear. Germline CDR1 reads MNHNY; CDR2 reads SVGAGI (reference sequence). The CDR3 has 16 amino acids. Trimming pared 5 bases from V and 4 bases from J, leaving 15 bases between. For the CDR3, the DNA is TGTGCCAGCAGTCGCGGGTCCAGCTCATATAATTCACCCCTCCACTTT. Translated: CASSRGSSSYNSPLHF.

The CDR3 protein is CAWSRYSVSGYGYTF. The CDR3 nucleotides read TGTGCCTGGAGTCGGTACAGCGTGTCTGGATATGGCTACACCTTC. The rearrangement joins TRBV30 to TRBJ1-2, with no clear D. Germline CDR1 and CDR2: GTSNPN and SVGIG (reference sequence). V was clipped by 2 bases and J by 5 bases, with 18 bases between them. The CDR3 extends over 15 amino acids.

This clonotype was counted between two and nine times. The chain is built from TRBV10-3 and TRBJ1-5; D is ambiguous. CDR1 and CDR2 (germline): ENHRY, SYGVKD. CDR3 length: 13 residues. Trimming took 4 bases from V and 0 from J, leaving 4 bases between them. The CDR3 region is CAISADSNQPQHF. The DNA for the CDR3 is TGTGCCATCAGTGCAGATAGCAATCAGCCCCAGCATTTT.

There are a few counts of this clonotype. The chain recombines TRBV20-1 with TRBJ2-7; 10 bases fit TRBD1. Germline V CDR1 and CDR2: DFQATT, SNEGSKA (reference sequence). CDR3 length: 15 amino acids. V shed 0 bases, J shed 7 bases, and the junction held 9 bases outside the gene matches. CDR3 coding DNA: TGCAGTGCTAGAGATGCACGGACAGGGGGGGCGGAGCAGTACTTC. Encoded protein: CSARDARTGGAEQYF.

This chain joins TRBV27 and TRBJ1-1, with no clear D. CDR1 is MNHEY and CDR2 is SMNVEV in the germline V gene (reference sequence). This CDR3 is built from 17 residues. V dropped 2 bases and J dropped 0 bases, with 16 bases sitting between them. CDR3 loop: CASSLISDGPMNTEAFF. DNA of the CDR3: TGTGCCAGCAGTTTAATCAGCGACGGACCCATGAACACTGAAGCTTTCTTT.

The gene calls are TRBV27 and TRBJ1-1; D unclear. Germline values: CDR1 MNHEY, CDR2 SMNVEV (reference sequence). The CDR3 spans 13 residues. The V gene lost 0 bases and the J gene lost 7 bases, with 9 bases spanning the gap. The CDR3 loop reads CASSLSRQREAFF. Here the CDR3 DNA reads TGTGCCAGCAGTTTATCGAGGCAGCGTGAAGCTTTCTTT.

The gene calls are TRBV4-2 and TRBJ2-3; no clear D gene. V was clipped by 4 bases and J by 8 bases, with 13 bases between them. The length of the CDR3 is 13 residues. Germline values: CDR1 LGHNA, CDR2 YNFKEQ. The CDR3 loop reads CASSLDLIGTQYF. The CDR3 DNA follows: TGTGCCAGCAGCCTAGATCTCATAGGTACGCAGTATTTT.

This chain uses TRBV19 with TRBJ1-5, with 8 positions matching TRBD1. The CDR3 sequence is 14 residues long. The junction had 7 bases not matched to a gene; V was cut back by 7 bases and J by 5 bases. Germline V gene sequence: CDR1 LNHDA, CDR2 SQIVND (reference sequence). The CDR3 sequence is CASTRQGFDQPQHF. CDR3 DNA: TGTGCCAGTACCAGACAGGGGTTCGATCAGCCCCAGCATTTT.

V is TRBV12-3 or TRBV12-4 and J is TRBJ1-2; no reliable D call. V lost 4 bases, J lost 7 bases, and 10 bases lay in between. The CDR3 covers 12 residues. CDR3 loop: CASSYTTGGYTF. CDR3 coding DNA: TGTGCCAGCAGTTATACCACGGGTGGCTACACCTTC.

This chain joins TRBV30 and TRBJ1-2; possible D gene TRBD1, 6 bases. CDR3 length equals 15 residues. Between the trimmed V and J ends, which lost 1 base and 4 bases, there was a span of 16 bases. Germline V gene data show CDR1 as GTSNPN and CDR2 as SVGIG (reference sequence). CDR3 DNA sequence: TGTGCCTGGAGTGCCTCGACAGGTGCCCTCTATGGCTACACCTTC. Translated, it gives CAWSASTGALYGYTF.

This clonotype turned up a few times. The genes are TRBV20-1 and TRBJ2-1; TRBD2 matches 10 bases. V gave up 1 base and J gave up 11 bases; unmatched junction bases: 5. The CDR3 loop spans 13 amino acids. Germline V lookup: CDR1 DFQATT, CDR2 SNEGSKA (reference sequence). CDR3 in DNA: TGCAGTGCTAGAGCGGCTAGCGGGGGTCAGCAGTTCTTC. Translated, it gives CSARAASGGQQFF.

This clonotype was seen only a few times. The CDR3 nucleotides read TGTGCCAGCAGGAGGGAAGGAGGTTCTTTGGGGCCCCAGCATTTT. Protein product: CASRREGGSLGPQHF. V and J are TRBV6-5 and TRBJ1-5, with D unclear. The length of the CDR3 is 15 residues. Trimming removed 6 bases at V and 9 bases at J, with 21 bases between. Per the germline V gene, CDR1 is MNHEY and CDR2 is SVGAGI.

This rearrangement joins TRBV20-1 to TRBJ1-2, with 9 positions matching TRBD1. In germline, CDR1 is DFQATT, CDR2 SNEGSKA (reference sequence). J was trimmed by 2 bases and V by 7 bases; bases with no gene match: 5. The CDR3 is 13 residues long. The CDR3 DNA reads TGCAGTGAGCGGGGGACAGGGAACTATGGCTACACCTTC. It codes for CSERGTGNYGYTF.